The 6 T cell receptor beta chains presented below share a single source sample, sequenced in a study of shared clonotypes between healthy human individuals. TCRdb keeps only in-frame clones here, not all; method: immunoSEQ multiplex PCR. The sample carries under 1,900,000 clones, approximately 98.5% recorded once. The sample was naive CD4+ T cells sorted from blood. Described subset: CD45RA+ positively selected. The source of these receptors is a man aged 25 to 45 in good health.

The gene calls are TRBV29-1 and TRBJ2-3, with a tentative D call TRBD2 (5 bases). Trimming took 6 bases from V and 2 from J, leaving 9 bases between them. CDR3 length: 12 amino acids. From germline, CDR1 is SQVTM and CDR2 ANQGSEA. CDR3 loop: CSVRGYTDTQYF. CDR3 sequence (DNA): TGCAGCGTACGAGGGTACACAGATACGCAGTATTTT.

This chain joins TRBV29-1 and TRBJ2-1, with TRBD2 matching over 14 bases. Trimming at V came to 5 bases and at J to 5 bases, leaving 2 bases not matched to a gene. Germline V gene sequence: CDR1 SQVTM, CDR2 ANQGSEA. The CDR3 is 14 residues long. As DNA, the CDR3 is TGCAGCGTTCGACTAGCGGGAGGGAACAATGAGCAGTTCTTC. Translating gives CSVRLAGGNNEQFF.

The chain employs TRBV9 and TRBJ2-1, with 10 bases lining up with TRBD2. This CDR3 has 15 residues. From germline, CDR1 is SGDLS and CDR2 YYNGEE. V was pared by 2 bases and J by 7 bases, with 6 bases of the junction left unmatched. The DNA for the CDR3 is TGTGCCAGCAGCGTGTCTAGCGGGAGTAGGAATGAGCAGTTCTTC. It encodes CASSVSSGSRNEQFF.

The rearrangement joins TRBV18 to TRBJ2-5; D ambiguous. TRBJ2-7 matches the DNA end more closely, so the J call is doubtful. The CDR3 loop spans 14 amino acids. Germline V gene sequence: CDR1 KGHSH, CDR2 LQKENI. The DNA for the CDR3 is TGTGCCAGCCTTCCACCCAGCCTATCCTACGAGCAGTACTTC. Its translation: CASLPPSLSYEQYF.

The rearrangement links TRBV19 to TRBJ1-1, with D possibly being TRBD1 (5 bases). The ends were cut back, 7 bases at V and 5 bases at J, with 17 bases in the middle. The CDR3 totals 14 residues. Germline CDR1 LNHDA, CDR2 SQIVND (reference sequence). Here the CDR3 DNA reads TGTGCCAGTAAAACTACGATGGGGGTAACTGAAGCTTTCTTT. Translated, it gives CASKTTMGVTEAFF.

In this sample, this clone turned up once. The rearrangement links TRBV6-5 to TRBJ2-2, with 7 bases lining up with TRBD1. The V gene's germline CDR1 is MNHEY and CDR2 SVGAGI. This CDR3 region has 13 residues. Trimming took 6 bases from V and 5 from J; bases not matched to a gene: 3. This chain's CDR3 is CASRTRGTGELFF. The CDR3 region has the DNA TGTGCCAGCAGGACCAGGGGGACCGGGGAGCTGTTTTTT.